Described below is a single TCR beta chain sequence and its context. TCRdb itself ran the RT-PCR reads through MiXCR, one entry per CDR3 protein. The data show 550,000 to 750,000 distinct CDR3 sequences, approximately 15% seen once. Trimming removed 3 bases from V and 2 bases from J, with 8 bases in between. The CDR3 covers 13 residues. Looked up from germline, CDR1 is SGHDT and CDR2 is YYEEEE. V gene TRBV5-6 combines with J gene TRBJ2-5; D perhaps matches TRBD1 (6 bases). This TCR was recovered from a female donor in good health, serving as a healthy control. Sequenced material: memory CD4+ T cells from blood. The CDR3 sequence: CASSYTGQETQYF. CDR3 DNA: TGTGCCAGCAGCTACACAGGGCAAGAGACCCAGTACTTC.